This T cell receptor (beta chain) was observed in a study of blood T cell repertoires in COVID-19. Study context: The United States, Italy and Spain were the sources of the acute and convalescent COVID-19 samples. The cDNA or gDNA used as material had been derived from T cells, B-cell-depleted T cells, or PBMCs.

V lost 2 bases, J lost 3 bases, and 5 bases stayed unmatched. The germline V gene encodes CDR1 KGHDR and CDR2 SFDVKD. The CDR3 is made up of 15 amino acids. This clone was seen a single time. As handled by the study authors: Reference gene primer amplification gave estimated nucleated cell counts. Profiling relied on immunoSEQ multiplex PCR, and the TCRdb table lists in-frame clones only, not all of them. V and J calls and clone size follow that table, whereas D and trimming were derived from the DNA. The sample lists 50,000 to 65,000 clones, under 95% occurring once. The clonotype originates from a man aged 50 or older with acute or convalescent COVID-19. Sequenced material: peripheral blood. The gene calls are TRBV24-1 and TRBJ2-7, with 8 nucleotides matching TRBD2. The CDR3 sequence: CATSDSQRGYYEQYF. As DNA, the CDR3 is TGTGCCACCAGTGATTCCCAGCGGGGGTACTACGAGCAGTACTTC.